These 26 T cell receptor beta chains were sequenced from one sample in a study of cytomegalovirus exposure and HLA in healthy donors. This PCR relied on a set of 60 Vbeta primers and 13 Jbeta primers. Assay used: immunoSEQ multiplex PCR; TCRdb lists only in-frame clones, some missing. The sample lists about 140,000 clones; 82% were seen once. Material: PBMCs. These receptors were obtained from a woman in her forties or fifties in good health and CMV-seropositive.

The chain is built from TRBV6-5 and TRBJ1-1, with 7 bases lining up with TRBD1. Germline V gene lookup returns CDR1 MNHEY and CDR2 SVGAGI. This CDR3 has 15 amino acids. V was pared by 4 bases and J by 4 bases, with 9 bases of the junction left unmatched. The CDR3 bases are TGTGCCAGCAGTTCATACCACAGGGGCGGCACTGAAGCTTTCTTT. Protein: CASSSYHRGGTEAFF.

The table lists this clone with a few counts. V is TRBV6-4 and J is TRBJ2-7; 9 bases agree with TRBD1. J lost 0 bases, V lost 10 bases, and 16 bases had no gene match. CDR1 MRHNA and CDR2 SNTAGT come from the germline V gene. The CDR3 sequence is 17 residues long. The CDR3 protein is CATYGTGPFRCSYEQYF. DNA for the CDR3: TGTGCCACCTACGGGACAGGGCCCTTCAGGTGCTCCTACGAGCAGTACTTC.

This chain joins TRBV19 and TRBJ2-7, with TRBD1 matching over 8 bases. The V segment lost 10 bases and the J segment 5 bases; nucleotides outside the gene matches: 10. The CDR3 is 13 residues long. CDR1 and CDR2 from the germline V gene are LNHDA and SQIVND (reference sequence). The CDR3 loop is CATQSPDRDEQYF. The CDR3 bases are TGTGCCACCCAATCCCCGGACAGGGACGAGCAGTACTTC.

The chain carries TRBV6-5 and TRBJ2-7, with 11 bases aligning to TRBD2. Germline CDR1 and CDR2: MNHEY and SVGAGI. The V and J ends lost 0 bases and 2 bases, in that order; junction bases with no gene match: 3. The CDR3 length is 16 residues. The CDR3 DNA reads TGTGCCAGCAGTTACTCGGGACTAGCGGCCCCCTACGAGCAGTACTTC. Translated, it gives CASSYSGLAAPYEQYF.

V usage is TRBV27 and J usage is TRBJ2-2; 10 positions match TRBD2. The CDR3 is 14 residues long. Germline CDR1 MNHEY, CDR2 SMNVEV (reference sequence). J gave up 4 bases and V 6 bases, and 2 bases lay outside the gene matches. CDR3 in amino acids: CASRLAGITGELFF. As DNA, the CDR3 is TGTGCCAGCAGACTAGCGGGAATCACCGGGGAGCTGTTTTTT.

The chain links TRBV5-1 to TRBJ1-1; TRBD1 is a possible D gene (5 bases). Trimming removed 2 bases from V and 4 bases from J, with 9 bases in between. CDR3 length: 13 residues. In germline, CDR1 is SGHRS, CDR2 YFSETQ. The CDR3 DNA sequence: TGCGCCAGCAGCTTAGGGGTGGGCACTGAAGCTTTCTTT. This gives the protein CASSLGVGTEAFF. The whole variable domain, remainder taken from reference TRBV5-1 and TRBJ1-1, is KAGVTQTPRYLIKTRGQQVTLSCSPISGHRSVSWYQQTPGQGLQFLFEYFSETQRNKGNFPGRFSGRQFSNSRSEMNVSTLELGDSALYLCASSLGVGTEAFFGQGTRLTVV.

The chain uses TRBV19 and TRBJ2-1, with 14 nucleotides matching TRBD2. Germline CDR1 is LNHDA and CDR2 is SQIVND (reference sequence). This CDR3 spans 16 amino acids. Losses at the gene ends were 5 bases for V and 5 bases for J; bases not matched to a gene: 5. The DNA for the CDR3 is TGTGCCAGTAGTCTAGGACTAGCGGGGGGTAACAATGAGCAGTTCTTC. Its protein is CASSLGLAGGNNEQFF.

This clone was counted a few times. The chain joins TRBV6-5 to TRBJ1-1; D is unclear. V lost 2 bases and J lost 6, with 10 bases in between. CDR3 length equals 13 residues. Germline loops: CDR1 MNHEY, CDR2 SVGAGI. This CDR3 is CASSYADGAEAFF. CDR3 bases: TGTGCCAGCAGTTACGCCGACGGAGCTGAAGCTTTCTTT.

This rearrangement joins TRBV5-4 to TRBJ1-4, with D possibly matching TRBD1 (5 bases). CDR3 size: 14 residues. Germline CDR1 SGHNT, CDR2 YYREEE (reference sequence). V dropped 5 bases and J dropped 5 bases, with 13 bases sitting between them. Here the CDR3 DNA reads TGTGCCAGCAGTTCCGGGGGTATAAATGAAAAACTGTTTTTT. It encodes CASSSGGINEKLFF.

V usage is TRBV18 and J usage is TRBJ2-5; 10 nucleotides align to TRBD1. Germline CDR1 and CDR2: KGHSH and LQKENI. The CDR3 covers 15 residues. After removal of 1 base from V and 4 bases from J, the junction contained 3 bases not matched to a gene. CDR3 coding DNA: TGTGCCAGCTCACCACGGGACAGGGGAATAGAGACCCAGTACTTC. As protein: CASSPRDRGIETQYF. Combining the CDR3 with reference TRBV18 and TRBJ2-5 gives the whole variable domain NAGVMQNPRHLVRRRGQEARLRCSPMKGHSHVYWYRQLPEEGLKFMVYLQKENIIDESGMPKERFSAEFPKEGPSILRIQQVVRGDSAAYFCASSPRDRGIETQYFGPGTRLLVL.

The chain links TRBV27 to TRBJ1-1; possibly TRBD1 for D (6 bases). The CDR3 runs to 14 residues. The V gene lost 5 bases and the J gene lost 3 bases, with 13 bases spanning the gap. CDR1 and CDR2 (germline): MNHEY, SMNVEV (reference sequence). The CDR3 reads CASSPYSGDTEAFF. CDR3 in DNA: TGTGCCAGCAGTCCCTACTCAGGGGACACTGAAGCTTTCTTT.

Note on this clone: The same CDR3 also results from other DNA sequences found in this sample. The chain uses TRBV4-1 and TRBJ1-5; TRBD1 matches at 7 bases. V lost 4 bases to trimming and J lost 4 bases; unmatched junction nucleotides: 4. The CDR3 is 14 amino acids. CDR1 is MGHRA, CDR2 YSYEKL, per germline. The CDR3: CASSPPGQNQPQHF. For the CDR3, the DNA is TGCGCCAGCAGCCCGCCGGGACAGAATCAGCCCCAGCATTTT.

This sequence joins TRBV18 and TRBJ2-3, with a tentative D call TRBD2 (6 bases). Trimming removed 1 base from V and 1 base from J, with 18 bases in between. CDR1 is KGHSH, CDR2 LQKENI, per germline. The CDR3 contains 18 residues. CDR3 in DNA: TGTGCCAGCTCACCACGAGTTGGGACTCTCTTGGGCACAGATACGCAGTATTTT. The encoded protein is CASSPRVGTLLGTDTQYF.

The chain is built from TRBV7-9 and TRBJ2-7, with a weak D call TRBD2 (6 bases). The ends were cut back, 3 bases at V and 4 bases at J, with 7 bases in the middle. This CDR3 spans 12 amino acids. Germline V CDR1 and CDR2: SEHNR, FQNEAQ (reference sequence). CDR3 sequence: CASSFSGYEQYF. The CDR3 DNA reads as TGTGCCAGCAGCTTCAGCGGGTACGAGCAGTACTTC.

This clone was counted a single time. This chain joins TRBV6-6 and TRBJ2-1; 10 bases are shared with TRBD2. The V segment lost 11 bases and the J segment 4 bases; nucleotides outside the gene matches: 11. The CDR3 is made up of 15 amino acids. The germline V gene has CDR1 MNHNY and CDR2 SVGAGI (reference sequence). The CDR3 here is CAGRSGTSAYNEQFF. The CDR3 nucleotides are TGTGCCGGCCGTTCCGGGACTAGCGCATACAATGAGCAGTTCTTC.

The chain is built from TRBV12-5 and TRBJ1-5; 7 positions match TRBD1. Germline V gives CDR1 LGHNT, CDR2 FRNRAP. V lost 1 base and J lost 5; bases outside the gene matches: 5. The CDR3 runs to 15 residues. This CDR3 reads CASGLEAGGHQPQHF. For the CDR3, the DNA is TGTGCTAGTGGTTTGGAGGCAGGGGGGCATCAGCCCCAGCATTTT.

The V call is TRBV2, the J call TRBJ2-1; D uncertain. V lost 4 bases and J 8 bases, leaving 15 bases between the germline ends. This CDR3 has 14 residues. Germline CDR1 SNHLY, CDR2 FYNNEI. In nucleotides, the CDR3 is TGTGCCAGCAGTGCGAGTGTCGGGTATGATGAGCAGTTCTTC. Amino acid sequence: CASSASVGYDEQFF.

The gene calls are TRBV15 and TRBJ1-2, with TRBD1 as a possible D gene (5 bases). The length of the CDR3 is 16 residues. V lost 0 bases and J lost 4, with 15 bases in between. Germline values: CDR1 LNHNV, CDR2 YYDKDF (reference sequence). The DNA for the CDR3 is TGTGCCACCAGCAGAGACCACCAGGCGGGGGGCTATGGCTACACCTTC. Translated, it gives CATSRDHQAGGYGYTF.

The chain has TRBV19 and TRBJ2-7; no definite D call. Between the trimmed V and J ends, which lost 3 bases and 1 base, there was a span of 10 bases. Germline CDR1 reads LNHDA; CDR2 reads SQIVND (reference sequence). This CDR3 spans 14 amino acids. CDR3 DNA sequence: TGTGCCAGTAGTATCCGGTACCAATCCTACGAGCAGTACTTC. This gives the protein CASSIRYQSYEQYF.

The V and J genes are TRBV5-1 and TRBJ2-7; TRBD1 matches 7 bases. CDR1 and CDR2 (germline): SGHRS, YFSETQ. The CDR3 spans 14 residues. The ends lost 1 base at V and 2 bases at J; junction bases unmatched: 3. The CDR3 reads CASSLMTGTYEQYF. CDR3 bases: TGCGCCAGCAGCTTGATGACAGGGACCTACGAGCAGTACTTC.

V usage is TRBV28 and J usage is TRBJ2-3; TRBD2 agrees at 8 bases. V was pared by 2 bases and J by 4 bases, with 5 bases of the junction left unmatched. The CDR3 covers 15 residues. CDR1 is MDHEN, CDR2 SYDVKM, per germline. CDR3 in amino acids: CASSLDGRAPDTQYF. The CDR3 DNA is TGTGCCAGCAGTTTAGACGGGAGGGCCCCAGATACGCAGTATTTT.

This clone was counted between two and nine times. The gene calls are TRBV9 and TRBJ2-1, with TRBD2 identical over 9 bases. Germline CDR1 and CDR2: SGDLS and YYNGEE. The V segment lost 3 bases and the J segment 4 bases; nucleotides outside the gene matches: 5. The CDR3 is 15 residues long. CDR3 nucleotide sequence: TGTGCCAGCAGCGAGCGGGGGGACATATACAATGAGCAGTTCTTC. This codes for CASSERGDIYNEQFF. Variable domain in full (rest from reference TRBV9 and TRBJ2-1): DSGVTQTPKHLITATGQRVTLRCSPRSGDLSVYWYQQSLDQGLQFLIQYYNGEERAKGNILERFSAQQFPDLHSELNLSSLELGDSALYFCASSERGDIYNEQFFGPGTRLTVL.

In this sample, this clone turned up once. The chain combines TRBV29-1 with TRBJ1-2; no firm D call. Trimming removed 2 bases at V and 0 bases at J, with 7 bases between. Germline CDR1 is SQVTM and CDR2 is ANQGSEA. CDR3 length equals 13 residues. This chain's CDR3 is CSVEQLTNYGYTF. The CDR3 DNA follows: TGCAGCGTTGAACAGTTGACTAACTATGGCTACACCTTC.

This chain joins TRBV28 and TRBJ2-5; 7 positions agree with TRBD1. After removal of 6 bases from V and 1 base from J, the junction contained 8 bases not matched to a gene. Germline V CDR1 and CDR2: MDHEN, SYDVKM. The CDR3 sequence is 15 residues long. This CDR3 reads CASSPTGALQETQYF. Here the CDR3 DNA reads TGTGCCAGCAGCCCAACAGGGGCCCTCCAAGAGACCCAGTACTTC.

J is TRBJ2-5 and V is TRBV7-8, with unresolved D. The J call may be faulty, since TRBJ2-7 better matches the DNA end. CDR1 and CDR2 (germline): SGHVS, FQNEAQ. This CDR3 is built from 12 residues. The chain's CDR3 is CASSFHFLEQYF. CDR3 bases: TGTGCCAGCAGCTTCCATTTCCTCGAGCAGTACTTC.

Here the CDR3 reads CSGNAGRNTEAFF. DNA of the CDR3: TGCAGCGGCAACGCCGGGAGGAACACTGAAGCTTTCTTT. This sequence joins TRBV29-1 and TRBJ1-1; unclear D gene. The germline V and J ends were trimmed by 7 bases and 1 base, with 13 bases remaining between them. The germline V gene has CDR1 SQVTM and CDR2 ANQGSEA. This CDR3 has 13 amino acids. The full variable domain, in which reference TRBV29-1 and TRBJ1-1 provide the parts outside the CDR3, is SAVISQKPSRDICQRGTSLTIQCQVDSQVTMMFWYRQQPGQSLTLIATANQGSEATYESGFVIDKFPISRPNLTFSTLTVSNMSPEDSSIYLCSGNAGRNTEAFFGQGTRLTVV.